The clone carrying this T cell receptor (beta chain) was seen once. This record comes from a study of T cells in pancreatic ductal adenocarcinoma. Selected pancreatic ductal adenocarcinoma patients had undergone surgery without neoadjuvant therapy. Profiling relied on immunoSEQ multiplex PCR, and the TCRdb table lists in-frame clones only, not all of them. The sample carries 85,000 to 120,000 clones, 90% to 95% recorded once. The CDR3 has 13 amino acids. V was pared by 4 bases and J by 3 bases, with 11 bases between. Germline V gene data show CDR1 as SGHNT and CDR2 as YYREEE (reference sequence). The sequencing input was PBMCs. The source of this sequence is a human donor with pancreatic ductal adenocarcinoma. The chain combines TRBV5-4 with TRBJ2-7; no definite D call. The CDR3 region has the DNA TGTGCCAGCAGCAGATCAGATCGCTACGAGCAGTACTTC. Translating it yields CASSRSDRYEQYF.